These T cell receptor beta chains were read from a single sample in a study of cytomegalovirus exposure and HLA in healthy donors. Method: immunoSEQ multiplex PCR; TCRdb's copy keeps in-frame clones and lacks some. The repertoire consists of under 60,000 clones, with around 77% occurring once and the leading ten covering about 3.3%. The sequencing sample was made of PBMCs. These receptors originate from a woman aged 40 to 50 in good health and CMV-seropositive. Both conserved end residues are part of each CDR3. A D gene is named only where the DNA matches it firmly. The size field is filled for only some rows; it gives once, few, many or a size class.

d_call | j_call | v_call | clone_size | cdr3_aa | cdr3_nt
TRBD1 | TRBJ2-3 | TRBV5-6 | NA | CASSLGQGLDTQYF | TGTGCCAGCAGCTTGGGACAGGGGCTAGATACGCAGTATTTT
TRBD1 | TRBJ1-1 | TRBV10-2 | few | CASREGQATGEAFF | TGCGCCAGCAGGGAAGGACAGGCCACTGGTGAAGCTTTCTTT
NA | TRBJ1-5 | TRBV6-1 | NA | CASSEVPSHQPQHF | TGTGCCAGCAGTGAAGTCCCGTCCCATCAGCCCCAGCATTTT
NA | TRBJ1-4 | TRBV9 | NA | CASSVEPMAVADEKLFF | TGTGCCAGCAGCGTAGAACCCATGGCAGTAGCGGATGAAAAACTGTTTTTT
TRBD2 | TRBJ2-3 | TRBV11-2 | NA | CASTLRRGLAVPTDTQYF | TGTGCCAGCACTCTTAGACGGGGACTAGCGGTACCCACAGATACGCAGTATTTT
TRBD1 | TRBJ2-1 | TRBV5-8 | NA | CASSPRDRGYEQFF | TGTGCCAGCAGCCCCCGGGACAGGGGGTATGAGCAGTTCTTC
NA | TRBJ2-3 | TRBV7-3 | NA | CASSLALTGEADTQYF | TGTGCCAGCAGCTTAGCCCTTACGGGGGAGGCCGATACGCAGTATTTT
TRBD1 | TRBJ1-5 | TRBV7-8 | once | CASSYSQTGGIHSNQPQHF | TGTGCCAGCAGCTACAGTCAGACAGGGGGGATTCATAGCAATCAGCCCCAGCATTTT
NA | TRBJ2-1 | TRBV4-1 | NA | CASRPGPDHYNEQFF | TGCGCCAGCAGGCCGGGTCCGGATCACTACAATGAGCAGTTCTTC
NA | TRBJ1-4 | TRBV6-6 | NA | CASSRTTTNEKLFF | TGTGCCAGCAGCAGGACAACAACTAATGAAAAACTGTTTTTT
NA | TRBJ1-2 | TRBV5-1 | NA | CASSLDGREGGYTF | TGCGCCAGCAGCTTGGATGGCAGGGAGGGTGGCTACACCTTC
NA | TRBJ1-3 | TRBV7-8 | NA | CASSFPGLRGNTIYF | TGTGCCAGCAGCTTTCCAGGGTTGAGGGGAAACACCATATATTTT
TRBD2 | TRBJ2-2 | TRBV9 | NA | CASSVGEGIGELFF | TGTGCCAGCAGCGTAGGGGAGGGGATAGGGGAGCTGTTTTTT
TRBD1 | TRBJ2-4 | TRBV6-4 | NA | CASRPRDSLAKNIQYF | TGTGCCAGCAGGCCACGGGACAGTTTAGCCAAAAACATTCAGTACTTC
NA | TRBJ2-1 | TRBV30 | few | CAWSVGGGSYNEQFF | TGTGCCTGGAGTGTGGGGGGAGGCTCCTACAATGAGCAGTTCTTC
NA | TRBJ2-7 | TRBV19 | NA | CASSPLSGLDEQYF | TGTGCCAGTAGCCCACTTTCGGGACTCGACGAGCAGTACTTC
TRBD1 | TRBJ1-1 | TRBV6-1 | NA | CASSERYQGAAFF | TGTGCCAGCAGCGAAAGGTACCAGGGGGCGGCTTTCTTT
NA | TRBJ2-3 | TRBV6-4 | NA | CASSVAETSTDTQYF | TGTGCCAGCAGTGTAGCGGAGACTAGCACAGATACGCAGTATTTT
TRBD1 | TRBJ1-1 | TRBV5-5 | NA | CASSRTGATEAFF | TGTGCCAGCAGCCGGACAGGGGCCACTGAAGCTTTCTTT
TRBD2 | TRBJ2-1 | TRBV7-9 | once | CASSSWTSAGYNEQFF | TGTGCCAGCAGCTCATGGACTAGCGCGGGATACAATGAGCAGTTCTTC
TRBD1 | TRBJ1-4 | TRBV7-8 | NA | CASSSRTGGTEKLFF | TGTGCCAGCAGCTCCCGGACAGGGGGAACTGAAAAACTGTTTTTT
NA | TRBJ2-1 | TRBV10-2 | NA | CASSAGGWEQFF | TGCGCCAGCAGTGCGGGGGGCTGGGAGCAGTTCTTC